Listed below are T cell receptor beta chains from one sample, sequenced in a study of T cells in Graves' hyperthyroidism and ophthalmopathy. From the multiplex PCR reads, TCRdb called clonotypes with MiXCR, one entry per CDR3 protein. The data hold hundreds of thousands of distinct CDR3 sequences, with approximately 44% observed a single time. The sample comprised peripheral blood or thyroid tissue (not recorded which). These receptors were taken from a woman in her late teens or twenties with Graves' hyperthyroidism. CDR3s include the opening cysteine and the closing phenylalanine or tryptophan. D genes are given only for firm matches. Clone size is given for some rows only: seen once, a few or many times, or a class if the clone is expanded.

many	.	TRBV7-9	TRBJ1-1	CASSFGAVNTEAFF	TGTGCCAGCAGCTTTGGGGCGGTGAACACTGAAGCTTTCTTT
.	.	TRBV25-1	TRBJ1-5	CASSELGQVNQPQHF	TGTGCCAGCAGTGAACTAGGGCAGGTCAATCAGCCCCAGCATTTT
.	.	TRBV2	TRBJ2-7	CASSDEGGNYEQYF	TGTGCCAGCAGTGATGAAGGGGGAAACTACGAGCAGTACTTC
.	.	TRBV7-3	TRBJ2-5	CASSLGGREYETQYF	TGTGCCAGCAGCTTAGGGGGCAGGGAGTATGAAACCCAGTACTTC
.	.	TRBV19	TRBJ1-1	CACSAGGNTEAFF	TGTGCCTGCAGTGCGGGAGGGAACACTGAAGCTTTCTTT
many	.	TRBV7-9	TRBJ1-4	CASSVGQTATNEKLFF	TGTGCCAGCAGCGTAGGACAGACCGCAACTAATGAAAAACTGTTTTTT
.	.	TRBV10-3	TRBJ1-4	CASSEEESPNEKLFF	TGTGCCAGCAGTGAAGAGGAGAGTCCGAATGAAAAACTGTTTTTT
many	.	TRBV29-1	TRBJ2-5	CSVEDPWAGAETQYF	TGCAGCGTTGAAGATCCTTGGGCGGGGGCAGAGACCCAGTACTTC
.	.	TRBV7-2	TRBJ1-2	CASSPTHRDDYGYTF	TGTGCCAGCAGCCCCACGCACAGGGACGACTATGGCTACACCTTC
.	.	TRBV7-9	TRBJ1-1	CASIPALRDPKNTEAFF	TGTGCCAGCATCCCGGCCCTACGGGACCCAAAGAACACTGAAGCTTTCTTT
many	.	TRBV24-1	TRBJ2-7	CATSDPRARGGEQYF	TGTGCCACCAGTGATCCTAGGGCCAGGGGCGGCGAGCAGTACTTC